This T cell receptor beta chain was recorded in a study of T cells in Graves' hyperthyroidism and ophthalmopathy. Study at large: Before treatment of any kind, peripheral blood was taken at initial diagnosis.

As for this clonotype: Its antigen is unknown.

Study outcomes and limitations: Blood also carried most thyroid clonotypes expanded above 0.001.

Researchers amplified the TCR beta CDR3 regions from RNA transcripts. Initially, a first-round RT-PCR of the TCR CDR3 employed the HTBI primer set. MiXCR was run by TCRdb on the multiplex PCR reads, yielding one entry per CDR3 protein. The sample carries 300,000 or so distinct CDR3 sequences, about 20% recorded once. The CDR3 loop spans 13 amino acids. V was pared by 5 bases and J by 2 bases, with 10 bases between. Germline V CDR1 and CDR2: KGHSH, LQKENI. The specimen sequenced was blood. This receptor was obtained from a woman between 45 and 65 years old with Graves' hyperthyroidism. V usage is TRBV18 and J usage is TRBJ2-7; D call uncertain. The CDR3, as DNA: TGTGCCAGCTCAAACACCCTTACCTACGAGCAGTACTTC. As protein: CASSNTLTYEQYF.